Listed here are 26 T cell receptor beta chains from one sample, sequenced in a study of tumor-infiltrating lymphocytes in primary liver carcinoma. For blood RNA, unsorted whole blood served as the source, and germline DNA was extracted too. The template, roughly 0.45 ug total RNA, yielded TCR beta cDNA made with a constant-region primer. Slightly modified ARM-PCR with three nested multiplex PCR rounds yielded TCR beta libraries. The first two PCR rounds, roughly 10 cycles each, used TRBV1-TRBV30 forward primers and a C-beta reverse primer. TCRdb re-called the multiplex PCR reads with MiXCR, one entry per CDR3 protein. Here the sample spans about 330,000 distinct CDR3 sequences, less than 75% being singletons. The sequencing sample was made of peripheral blood. The receptors come from a man aged 40-50 years with primary liver carcinoma and hepatitis B virus infection.

The chain combines TRBV24-1 with TRBJ1-2, with 8 bases fitting TRBD1. CDR1 and CDR2 from the germline V gene are KGHDR and SFDVKD. The CDR3 runs 12 residues. The V segment lost 7 bases and the J segment 8 bases; nucleotides outside the gene matches: 5. The CDR3 protein is CATSGQGWGYTF. CDR3 nucleotides: TGTGCCACCAGCGGACAGGGCTGGGGCTACACCTTC.

Note on this clonotype: Germline is not matched at one junction end, which may reflect a read error. The rearrangement links TRBV6-2 or TRBV6-3 to TRBJ2-7; maybe TRBD2 (5 bases). Germline CDR1 MNHEY, CDR2 SVGEGT. This CDR3 is built from 16 residues. The CDR3, as DNA: TGTGCCAGCAGTCACTCGATTCCTAGCCTTCCCTACGAGCAGTACTTC. Translation gives CASSHSIPSLPYEQYF.

The rearrangement links TRBV28 to TRBJ2-7, with D tentatively TRBD1 (7 bases). Germline V lookup: CDR1 MDHEN, CDR2 SYDVKM. Trimming left V 8 bases short and J 4 bases short, with 18 bases between. CDR3 size: 14 residues. CDR3 DNA: TGTGCCAGCCAGGGGGGCAGGGCGGTGTACGAGCAGTACTTC. It is translated as CASQGGRAVYEQYF. Drawing the rest from reference TRBV28 and TRBJ2-7, the complete variable domain is DVKVTQSSRYLVKRTGEKVFLECVQDMDHENMFWYRQDPGLGLRLIYFSYDVKMKEKGDIPEGYSVSREKKERFSLILESASTNQTSMYLCASQGGRAVYEQYFGPGTRLTVT.

With respect to this clonotype: One end of the junction is discordant with germline, which a read error may explain. The CDR3 region has the DNA TGCGCCAGCAGCCAACTAGTGGGTACAGATACGCAGTGTTTT. The encoded protein is CASSQLVGTDTQCF. The V and J genes are TRBV4-3 and TRBJ2-3; D is uncertain. From germline, CDR1 is LGHNA and CDR2 YSLEER. The CDR3 length is 14 residues.

J is TRBJ2-7 and V is TRBV30, with 7 bases lining up with TRBD1. The CDR3 contains 15 residues. Germline assignment: CDR1 GTSNPN and CDR2 SVGIG (reference sequence). V dropped 0 bases and J dropped 3; count of bases not matched to a gene: 8. CDR3 in amino acids: CAWSVRTGRVYEQYF. The CDR3 nucleotides read TGTGCCTGGAGTGTTAGGACAGGACGTGTCTACGAGCAGTACTTC.

Notes on this clonotype: Possible read error: a much larger clone is one base away. The rearrangement uses TRBV5-4 and TRBJ2-2; a possible D gene is TRBD2 (6 bases). CDR1 SGHNT and CDR2 YYREEE come from the germline V gene (reference sequence). This CDR3 contains 14 residues. CDR3 protein: CASRHDDGVGGLFF. CDR3 nucleotide sequence: TGTGCCAGCCGACACGATGATGGGGTCGGGGGGCTGTTTTTT.

This clonotype was detected a few times. The CDR3 DNA is TGCGCCAGCAGCATAGGACTAGCGGGAGGGGAATGGGAGACCCAGTACTTC. Its protein is CASSIGLAGGEWETQYF. The chain combines TRBV5-1 with TRBJ2-5, with 15 bases matching TRBD2. The CDR3 spans 17 residues. The trim removed 4 bases at V and 5 bases at J, leaving 9 bases unmatched. The germline V gene has CDR1 SGHRS and CDR2 YFSETQ.

This clonotype was found many times. This rearrangement joins TRBV4-2 to TRBJ2-2; D remains unclear. The germline V and J ends were trimmed by 8 bases and 5 bases, with 15 bases remaining between them. Germline CDR1 and CDR2: LGHNA and YNFKEQ. The CDR3 is 14 amino acids. For the CDR3, the DNA is TGTGCCAGCTCCTTAAGGAGCAAGACCGGGGAGCTGTTTTTT. Its translation: CASSLRSKTGELFF.

On this clonotype itself: This CDR3 fails to terminate in the conserved phenylalanine or tryptophan, so it likely reflects a read error. The chain combines TRBV6-5 with TRBJ2-1; 7 nucleotides align to TRBD2. Per the germline V gene, CDR1 is MNHEY and CDR2 is SVGAGI. The CDR3 is 14 residues long. CDR3 amino acids: CASTYGLVGNEQFL. DNA of the CDR3: TGTGCCAGCACTTACGGACTAGTAGGGAATGAGCAGTTCCTC.

The J gene is TRBJ2-5, the V gene TRBV6-5; D is unclear. In germline, CDR1 is MNHEY, CDR2 SVGAGI. V was shortened by 8 bases and J by 5 bases, with 21 bases between the two germline ends. The CDR3 is 15 amino acids. The CDR3 reads CASRLDKDLGETQYF. The CDR3 DNA sequence: TGTGCCAGCCGCTTGGATAAAGACTTGGGGGAGACCCAGTACTTC.

A note on this clonotype: Because the CDR3 is missing its conserved closing phenylalanine or tryptophan, this is likely a read error. This rearrangement joins TRBV11-2 to TRBJ2-1; 8 nucleotides line up with TRBD1. The CDR3 loop spans 14 amino acids. Per germline, CDR1 SGHAT and CDR2 FQNNGV. The CDR3 bases are TGTACCAGCAGCTTAGGGGGGACAGGCAATGAACAGTTCCTC. This encodes CTSSLGGTGNEQFL.

In its sample, this clonotype was seen a few times. V and J are TRBV6-5 and TRBJ2-2, with D perhaps TRBD2 (5 bases). The length of the CDR3 is 16 residues. V shed 3 bases and J shed 7 bases, with 18 bases lying between them. Germline values: CDR1 MNHEY, CDR2 SVGAGI. CDR3 coding DNA: TGTGCCAGCAGTTATTTCCTGGCTAGCCGACACGGGGAGCTGTTTTTT. Translated, it gives CASSYFLASRHGELFF.

On this clonotype itself: The conserved phenylalanine or tryptophan normally closing the CDR3 is absent here, so this likely arose from a read error. The chain joins TRBV29-1 to TRBJ2-1, with 7 bases identical to TRBD1. The CDR3 is 13 residues long. The germline gives CDR1 SQVTM, CDR2 ANQGSEA. V lost 3 bases, J lost 12 bases, and 11 bases stayed unmatched. CDR3 region: CSVEIGDRDGQFL. The CDR3 DNA is TGCAGCGTTGAGATAGGAGACAGGGACGGGCAGTTCCTC.

The chain combines TRBV6-2 or TRBV6-3 with TRBJ1-2, with 7 bases lining up with TRBD1. Trimming took 6 bases from V and 2 from J; bases not matched to a gene: 6. Germline V gene sequence: CDR1 MNHEY, CDR2 SVGEGT. The CDR3 has 14 amino acids. CDR3 nucleotide sequence: TGTGCCAGCAGAAGACAGGGTGCAAACTATGGCTACACCTTC. As protein: CASRRQGANYGYTF.

The sample holds a few counts of this clonotype. Here the CDR3 DNA reads TGCGCCAGCACCGGACAGGGGTACGAGCAGTACTTC. Protein sequence: CASTGQGYEQYF. J is TRBJ2-7 and V is TRBV5-1; 9 bases are shared with TRBD1. This CDR3 has 12 amino acids. Germline CDR1 SGHRS, CDR2 YFSETQ. V lost 6 bases to trimming and J lost 4 bases; unmatched junction nucleotides: 2. The variable domain in full, completed from reference TRBV5-1 and TRBJ2-7, reads KAGVTQTPRYLIKTRGQQVTLSCSPISGHRSVSWYQQTPGQGLQFLFEYFSETQRNKGNFPGRFSGRQFSNSRSEMNVSTLELGDSALYLCASTGQGYEQYFGPGTRLTVT.

With regard to this clonotype: A read error is possible here, since a much larger clone lies one base away. This chain links TRBV12-3 or TRBV12-4 with TRBJ2-7; the D gene is possibly TRBD2 (6 bases). This CDR3 has 15 residues. Trimming removed 1 base from V and 4 bases from J, with 14 bases in between. In DNA form, the CDR3 reads TGTGCCAGCAGTTTAGGCCGGACTAACGATTACGAGCAGTACTTC. It codes for CASSLGRTNDYEQYF.

V and J are TRBV30 and TRBJ1-1; 9 bases fit TRBD1. Germline V gene sequence: CDR1 GTSNPN, CDR2 SVGIG (reference sequence). J lost 1 base, V lost 6 bases, and 18 bases had no gene match. CDR3 length equals 18 residues. The CDR3 loop reads CACQTEGDRVIKNTEAFF. The DNA for the CDR3 is TGTGCCTGCCAGACCGAGGGGGACAGGGTAATAAAGAACACTGAAGCTTTCTTT.

As for this clonotype: The junction differs from germline at one of its ends, possibly a read error. This rearrangement joins TRBV11-2 to TRBJ2-3; D is uncertain. CDR1 and CDR2 (germline): SGHAT, FQNNGV. This CDR3 has 15 residues. For the CDR3, the DNA is TGTGCCAGCAGCTCTCCCATTGGGAACGCAGATACGCGGTATTTT. It encodes CASSSPIGNADTRYF.

This clonotype was seen more than once but under ten times. A single base separates this from a much larger clone, so it may be a read error. The chain has TRBV10-1 and TRBJ2-1; D call uncertain. This CDR3 has 13 residues. The V gene's germline CDR1 is WNHNN and CDR2 SYGVQD (reference sequence). V gave up 7 bases and J gave up 9 bases, with 16 bases separating them. CDR3 nucleotides: TGCGCCAGCATTTCTATGACCACGAGTGAGCAGTTCTTC. It codes for CASISMTTSEQFF.

Notes on this clonotype: The CDR3 end shows no conserved phenylalanine or tryptophan, and so a read error is likely. The chain joins TRBV12-3 or TRBV12-4 to TRBJ2-3; D is perhaps TRBD2 (6 bases). The CDR3 is 13 amino acids. V was clipped by 6 bases and J by 5 bases, with 12 bases between them. This CDR3 is CASSSSEVDTQYS. Here the CDR3 DNA reads TGTGCCAGCAGCTCTAGCGAGGTAGATACGCAGTATTCT.

The DNA of the CDR3 is TGTGCCAGCAGTCGACTACCGGGAGGGGGTGAGACCCAGTACTTC. Its protein product is CASSRLPGGGETQYF. The chain joins TRBV6-6 to TRBJ2-5, with 8 bases lining up with TRBD2. The CDR3 sequence is 15 residues long. Trimming at V came to 5 bases and at J to 5 bases, leaving 10 bases not matched to a gene. Per the germline V gene, CDR1 is MNHNY and CDR2 is SVGAGI (reference sequence).

This clonotype came up a few times. CDR3 sequence (DNA): TGTGCCAGCAGTTTGTCAGGGAGTCCAACTAATGAAAAACTGTTTTTT. Protein sequence: CASSLSGSPTNEKLFF. The rearrangement joins TRBV28 to TRBJ1-4; tentative D call: TRBD1 (5 bases). Trimming removed 3 bases at V and 0 bases at J, with 11 bases between. This CDR3 comprises 16 residues. The germline gives CDR1 MDHEN, CDR2 SYDVKM.

The chain joins TRBV10-3 to TRBJ2-7; 16 bases map to TRBD2. The CDR3 is 17 amino acids. Germline V gene data show CDR1 as ENHRY and CDR2 as SYGVKD. V shed 4 bases and J 5 bases; nucleotides not matched to a gene: 8. The CDR3 coding sequence is TGTGCCATCAGTGGAACCGGGACTAGCGGGAGGGGCGACGAGCAGTACTTC. This encodes CAISGTGTSGRGDEQYF.

This clonotype occurred many times. The V gene is TRBV11-2, the J gene TRBJ2-5; 8 bases map to TRBD1. The junction had 8 bases not matched to a gene; V was cut back by 5 bases and J by 9 bases. CDR1 is SGHAT and CDR2 is FQNNGV in the germline V gene. The CDR3 loop spans 13 amino acids. The CDR3 sequence is CASSTRQGLPQYF. DNA of the CDR3: TGTGCCAGCAGCACCCGACAGGGGTTGCCCCAGTACTTC.

Comment on this clonotype: A read error may account for a junction end that differs from germline. The chain is built from TRBV5-6 and TRBJ2-7; no clear D gene. This CDR3 spans 11 amino acids. The germline gives CDR1 SGHDT, CDR2 YYEEEE. The CDR3: CVSSSTYEQYF. DNA of the CDR3: TGTGTCAGCAGCTCCACCTACGAGCAGTACTTC.

This clonotype showed up just a few times. The chain links TRBV7-9 to TRBJ2-7, with D perhaps TRBD1 (5 bases). Germline V lookup: CDR1 SEHNR, CDR2 FQNEAQ (reference sequence). The CDR3 has 13 amino acids. Trimming removed 1 base at V and 6 bases at J, with 10 bases between. In nucleotides, the CDR3 is TGTGCCAGCAGCTTAGATAAAGGGGCCGAGCAGTACTTC. Amino acid sequence: CASSLDKGAEQYF.